This T cell receptor (beta chain) derives from a study of blood T cell repertoires in COVID-19. Study as a whole: COVID-19 samples from acute and convalescent phases originated in the United States, Italy and Spain. In each case, the material was cDNA or gDNA derived from T cells, B-cell-depleted T cells, or PBMCs.

Trimming removed 2 bases from V and 0 bases from J; junction bases left unmatched: 1. The CDR3 spans 14 residues. Germline V lookup: CDR1 SGDLS, CDR2 YYNGEE. TCRdb keeps only in-frame clones here, not all; method: immunoSEQ multiplex PCR. The sample has 250,000 to 300,000 clones; about 88% are singletons. The clonotype was recovered from an older woman with acute or convalescent COVID-19. The rearrangement joins TRBV9 to TRBJ2-5, with TRBD2 matching 7 bases. Sequenced: peripheral blood. Here the CDR3 DNA reads TGTGCCAGCAGCGTGGGGGGGTACCAAGAGACCCAGTACTTC. Amino acid sequence: CASSVGGYQETQYF.